This is a list of T cell receptor beta chains from one sample in a study of blood T cell repertoires in COVID-19. Clones were sequenced by immunoSEQ multiplex PCR, and TCRdb holds only the in-frame ones, with some missing. The profile shows roughly 44,000 clones, 70% to 90% of them singletons. Sequencing was carried out using peripheral blood. The receptors were gathered from a man aged 80 or over with acute or convalescent COVID-19. The CDR3 runs from the conserved cysteine through the conserved F or W. The D gene is left open where the match is weak. Some rows have no size entry. The others give once, few or many, or a class for an expanded clone.

j_gene	abundance	d_gene	v_gene	CDR3aa	CDR3nt
TRBJ2-5	-	-	TRBV25-1	CASSIYRGGTETQYF	TGTGCCAGCAGTATTTACAGGGGGGGTACGGAGACCCAGTACTTC
TRBJ1-4	-	TRBD1	TRBV30	CAWSRGQANEKLFF	TGTGCCTGGAGTAGGGGACAGGCAAATGAAAAACTGTTTTTT
TRBJ1-1	-	TRBD1	TRBV5-4	CASSLSRDSEAFF	TGTGCCAGCAGCTTGTCCCGGGACAGTGAAGCTTTCTTT
TRBJ1-5	-	-	TRBV3-1/TRBV3-2	CASSQQGNNQPQHF	TGTGCCAGCAGCCAACAGGGGAACAATCAGCCCCAGCATTTT
TRBJ2-5	-	-	TRBV6-1	CASSEVRSHETQYF	TGTGCCAGCAGTGAAGTCCGTAGCCACGAGACCCAGTACTTC
TRBJ1-3	-	-	TRBV9	CASSGAGFSGNTIYF	TGTGCCAGCAGCGGGGCGGGGTTCTCTGGAAACACCATATATTTT
TRBJ2-3	-	-	TRBV6-1	CASSVGPAGAGTDTQYF	TGTGCCAGCAGTGTTGGCCCTGCGGGGGCCGGCACAGATACGCAGTATTTT
TRBJ1-1	-	TRBD1	TRBV15	CATSRDRGRGAFF	TGTGCCACCAGCAGGGACAGGGGGCGCGGAGCTTTCTTT
TRBJ1-1	-	-	TRBV6-5	CASSSGVNTEAFF	TGTGCCAGCAGTTCAGGGGTGAACACTGAAGCTTTCTTT
TRBJ2-7	-	-	TRBV21-1	CAREQGAAEQYF	TGTGCCAGAGAACAGGGGGCGGCCGAGCAGTACTTC
TRBJ2-1	-	TRBD1	TRBV30	CAWSRGQGSEQFF	TGTGCCTGGAGTAGGGGACAGGGCAGTGAGCAGTTCTTC
TRBJ2-7	-	-	TRBV6-5	CASRTGYEQYF	TGTGCCAGCAGGACGGGTTACGAGCAGTACTTC
TRBJ2-2	once	TRBD2	TRBV5-1	CASSSPGTSGDTGELFF	TGCGCCAGCAGCAGCCCGGGGACTAGCGGGGACACCGGGGAGCTGTTTTTT
TRBJ1-2	once	TRBD1	TRBV19	CASSMRDRVYGYTF	TGTGCCAGTAGTATGAGGGACAGGGTCTATGGCTACACCTTC
TRBJ1-6	-	-	TRBV6-1	CASSEVEGSPLHF	TGTGCCAGCAGTGAAGTTGAGGGTTCACCCCTCCACTTT
TRBJ1-2	-	-	TRBV10-3	CAISDVGYGYTF	TGTGCCATCAGTGACGTCGGGTATGGCTACACCTTC
TRBJ2-7	-	-	TRBV11-2	CASSSLHGSYEQYF	TGTGCCAGCAGCTCCCTCCACGGCTCCTACGAGCAGTACTTC
TRBJ2-7	-	-	TRBV23-1	CASSRLYGEQYF	TGCGCCAGCAGTCGCCTCTACGGCGAGCAGTACTTC
TRBJ2-2	-	-	TRBV11-2	CASSSGQPTGELFF	TGTGCCAGCAGCTCCGGACAGCCAACCGGGGAGCTGTTTTTT
TRBJ2-3	-	-	TRBV7-3	CASRGAGTDTQYF	TGTGCCAGCAGGGGGGCCGGCACAGATACGCAGTATTTT
TRBJ2-5	-	-	TRBV27	CASLPQEETQYF	TGTGCCAGCTTACCTCAGGAAGAGACCCAGTACTTC
TRBJ2-2	-	TRBD2	TRBV4-1	CASSQGEGLSTGELFF	TGCGCCAGCAGCCAAGGGGAGGGTCTAAGCACCGGGGAGCTGTTTTTT
TRBJ1-6	-	TRBD1	TRBV6-5	CASRIGQGNSPLHF	TGTGCCAGCAGGATAGGACAGGGTAATTCACCCCTCCACTTT
TRBJ2-2	once	-	TRBV11-2	CASSPGRVGELFF	TGTGCCAGCAGCCCAGGCAGGGTCGGGGAGCTGTTTTTT
TRBJ2-1	-	-	TRBV19	CASSDGHSYNEQFF	TGTGCCAGTAGCGATGGGCACTCCTACAATGAGCAGTTCTTC
TRBJ2-2	-	-	TRBV5-1	CASSLGNIDTGELFF	TGCGCCAGCAGCTTGGGTAATATCGACACCGGGGAGCTGTTTTTT
TRBJ1-1	-	TRBD1	TRBV28	CASSLWTGMNTEAFF	TGTGCCAGCAGTCTATGGACAGGTATGAACACTGAAGCTTTCTTT
TRBJ1-2	-	-	TRBV2	CASSPQGPNSYGYTF	TGTGCCAGCAGTCCTCAGGGCCCGAACTCCTATGGCTACACCTTC
TRBJ1-1	-	-	TRBV19	CASRPGQPNTEAFF	TGTGCCAGTAGACCTGGACAGCCGAACACTGAAGCTTTCTTT
TRBJ2-3	-	TRBD2	TRBV3-1/TRBV3-2	CASSPRLAVTNTQYF	TGTGCCAGCAGCCCTCGACTAGCCGTCACAAATACGCAGTATTTT
TRBJ1-2	-	-	TRBV6-5	CASTSLGGNGYTF	TGTGCCAGCACCTCGCTTGGGGGCAATGGCTACACCTTC
TRBJ2-4	-	TRBD2	TRBV3-1/TRBV3-2	CASSQVRGVGNIQYF	TGTGCCAGCAGCCAAGTACGGGGGGTTGGGAACATTCAGTACTTC
TRBJ1-2	-	TRBD1	TRBV18	CASSPGQGDYGYTF	TGTGCCAGCTCACCGGGACAGGGGGACTATGGCTACACCTTC
TRBJ1-2	-	TRBD1	TRBV4-2	CASSQVGDRGRAGYTF	TGTGCCAGCAGCCAAGTTGGGGACAGGGGCCGAGCGGGCTACACCTTC
TRBJ1-6	-	-	TRBV5-4	CASSQRAGLDSPLHF	TGTGCCAGCAGCCAGAGAGCGGGGTTGGATTCACCCCTCCACTTT
TRBJ2-5	medium-sized	-	TRBV18	CASSPIWAATETQYF	TGTGCCAGCTCACCAATATGGGCCGCTACAGAGACCCAGTACTTC
TRBJ2-7	-	-	TRBV3-1/TRBV3-2	CASSQVSRERQYF	TGTGCCAGCAGCCAAGTATCCCGGGAACGGCAGTACTTC
TRBJ1-1	-	-	TRBV7-2	CASSFSFQGYTEAFF	TGTGCCAGCAGCTTTTCCTTCCAGGGTTACACTGAAGCTTTCTTT
TRBJ2-7	-	-	TRBV5-4	CASSVDRSSYEQYF	TGTGCCAGCAGCGTTGACAGAAGCTCCTACGAGCAGTACTTC
TRBJ2-7	-	TRBD1	TRBV2	CASSSGQGSYEQYF	TGTGCCAGCAGTTCTGGACAGGGAAGCTACGAGCAGTACTTC
TRBJ1-1	once	TRBD1	TRBV10-2	CASRTGGLATEAFF	TGCGCCAGCAGGACAGGGGGCTTGGCGACTGAAGCTTTCTTT
TRBJ2-5	-	-	TRBV7-2	CASSLHVETQYF	TGTGCCAGCAGCTTACATGTGGAGACCCAGTACTTC
TRBJ1-3	-	-	TRBV2	CASSPVTSGNTIYF	TGTGCCAGCAGTCCAGTAACCTCTGGAAACACCATATATTTT
TRBJ1-3	-	-	TRBV3-1/TRBV3-2	CASSQGQGSGNTIYF	TGTGCCAGCAGCCAAGGGCAGGGAAGTGGAAACACCATATATTTT
TRBJ2-7	-	-	TRBV15	CATSRDRREGHRAYEQYF	TGTGCCACCAGCAGAGATCGCCGAGAGGGTCACAGGGCCTACGAGCAGTACTTC
TRBJ2-4	-	TRBD1	TRBV5-1	CASSTTGGAYIQYF	TGCGCCAGCAGCACGACAGGGGGCGCGTACATTCAGTACTTC
TRBJ2-7	once	-	TRBV5-1	CASSLAGMASYYEQYF	TGCGCCAGCAGCTTGGCCGGGATGGCTTCCTACTACGAGCAGTACTTC
TRBJ2-7	-	TRBD1	TRBV4-1	CASSQGWGQGSYEQYF	TGCGCCAGCAGCCAAGGGTGGGGACAGGGATCCTACGAGCAGTACTTC